The 8 T cell receptor beta chains reported below all come from one sample, sequenced in a study of PD-L1 blockade in urothelial cancer. Time point noted: peripheral blood 6 weeks after treatment start. The data were produced by immunoSEQ multiplex PCR, yet TCRdb's version contains in-frame clones alone and is incomplete. The table shows around 50,000 clones, with about 85% occurring only once. The sample here was PBMCs, taken around atezolizumab (anti-PD-L1) treatment. These receptor sequences come from a man aged 45 to 65 with urothelial cancer.

The rearrangement uses TRBV27 and TRBJ2-4; TRBD1 agrees at 8 bases. Germline CDR1 MNHEY, CDR2 SMNVEV (reference sequence). J gave up 7 bases and V 5 bases, and 7 bases lay outside the gene matches. CDR3 size: 14 residues. The CDR3 DNA sequence: TGTGCCAGCAGTCCCAGGGGGCCCAGGAACATTCAGTACTTC. This sequence encodes CASSPRGPRNIQYF.

The sample holds a few counts of this clone. The chain recombines TRBV11-2 with TRBJ2-1, with 11 bases identical to TRBD2. V was clipped by 1 base and J by 5 bases; unmatched bases: 10. CDR1 and CDR2 from the germline V gene are SGHAT and FQNNGV. The CDR3 has 18 residues. The CDR3 spells CASSLGVGSGGGHNEQFF. CDR3 nucleotide sequence: TGTGCCAGCAGCTTAGGGGTGGGTAGCGGGGGGGGCCACAATGAGCAGTTCTTC.

The V and J genes are TRBV19 and TRBJ1-5; tentative D call: TRBD1 (5 bases). The V end lost 5 bases, the J end lost 4 bases, and 9 bases lay between the germline ends. Germline assignment: CDR1 LNHDA and CDR2 SQIVND (reference sequence). The CDR3 is 13 amino acids. This CDR3 reads CASSSNRNQPQHF. CDR3 bases: TGTGCCAGTAGTTCAAACAGGAATCAGCCCCAGCATTTT.

The V call is TRBV7-3, the J call TRBJ2-3; D ambiguous. V lost 8 bases, J lost 1 base, and 16 bases lay in between. The CDR3 consists of 15 residues. The germline gives CDR1 SGHTA, CDR2 FQGTGA. CDR3: CASSEHRKGTDTQYF. The DNA of the CDR3 is TGTGCCAGCTCCGAGCACAGAAAAGGCACAGATACGCAGTATTTT.

The chain recombines TRBV6-6 with TRBJ2-7; D call uncertain. The CDR3 has 13 amino acids. V was cut by 6 bases and J by 3 bases, with 12 bases left in between. Germline V gene sequence: CDR1 MNHNY, CDR2 SVGAGI (reference sequence). CDR3: CASSATEYYEQYF. The DNA of the CDR3 is TGTGCCAGCAGCGCCACAGAGTACTACGAGCAGTACTTC.

The rearrangement links TRBV27 to TRBJ1-1, with TRBD1 as a possible D gene (5 bases). The V gene's germline CDR1 is MNHEY and CDR2 SMNVEV (reference sequence). Between the trimmed V and J ends, which lost 2 bases and 1 base, there was a span of 11 bases. The CDR3 contains 15 residues. The CDR3 here is CASSLGGGRNTEAFF. The CDR3 region has the DNA TGTGCCAGCAGTTTAGGCGGGGGGAGGAACACTGAAGCTTTCTTT.

V and J are TRBV5-4 and TRBJ2-2, with 8 bases that match TRBD2. V trimming: 4 bases; J trimming: 0 bases; junction bases outside the gene matches: 5. CDR1 and CDR2 (germline): SGHNT, YYREEE (reference sequence). This CDR3 spans 16 amino acids. As DNA, the CDR3 is TGTGCCAGCAGCAAAACTAGCGGTACGAACACCGGGGAGCTGTTTTTT. Protein product: CASSKTSGTNTGELFF. Variable domain in full (rest from reference TRBV5-4 and TRBJ2-2): ETGVTQSPTHLIKTRGQQVTLRCSSQSGHNTVSWYQQALGQGPQFIFQYYREEENGRGNFPPRFSGLQFPNYSSELNVNALELDDSALYLCASSKTSGTNTGELFFGEGSRLTVL.

Only a few counts were recorded for this clone. The chain joins TRBV4-2 to TRBJ1-1; 7 bases line up with TRBD1. Germline V CDR1 and CDR2: LGHNA, YNFKEQ. Germline trimming cut 0 bases from V and 7 bases from J; bases unmatched to any gene: 5. This CDR3 has 14 residues. This CDR3 reads CASSQEGGGIEAFF. The CDR3 nucleotides are TGTGCCAGCAGCCAAGAAGGGGGCGGTATTGAAGCTTTCTTT.